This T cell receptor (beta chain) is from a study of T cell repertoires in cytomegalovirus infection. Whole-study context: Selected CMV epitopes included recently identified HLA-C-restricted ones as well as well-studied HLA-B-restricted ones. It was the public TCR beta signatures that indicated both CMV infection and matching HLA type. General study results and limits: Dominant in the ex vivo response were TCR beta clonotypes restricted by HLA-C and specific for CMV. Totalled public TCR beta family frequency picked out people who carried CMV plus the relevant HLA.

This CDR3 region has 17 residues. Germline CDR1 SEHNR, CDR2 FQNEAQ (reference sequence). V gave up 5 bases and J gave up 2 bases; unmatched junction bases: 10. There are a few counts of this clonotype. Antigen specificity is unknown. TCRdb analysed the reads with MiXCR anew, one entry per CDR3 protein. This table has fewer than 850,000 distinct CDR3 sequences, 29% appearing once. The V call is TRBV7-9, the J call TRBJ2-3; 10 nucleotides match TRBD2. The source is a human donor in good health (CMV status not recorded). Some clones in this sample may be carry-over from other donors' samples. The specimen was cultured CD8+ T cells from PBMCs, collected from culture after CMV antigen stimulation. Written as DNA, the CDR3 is TGTGCCAGCAGCCTTAGCGGGGGGCCGTCCTCCACAGATACGCAGTATTTT. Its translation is CASSLSGGPSSTDTQYF.